This T cell receptor beta chain appears in the sequencing data of a study of regulatory T cells in long-lasting Graves disease. Study summary: Newly diagnosed Graves' patients had under 3 months of antithyroid drugs. Study outcomes and limitations: Repertoires from persistent disease leaned toward TRBV28, TRBJ1-2 and TRBJ2-5.

The CDR3 is 17 amino acids. Per germline, CDR1 LGHNA and CDR2 YSLEER. Germline trimming cut 3 bases from V and 3 bases from J; bases unmatched to any gene: 10. This clonotype was counted between two and nine times. Its antigen is not known. Time point described: newly diagnosed GD, antithyroid drugs for less than 3 months. From RNA extracted from PBMCs, the TCR library was made. Blood from the periphery, 8 to 9.5 milliliters in all, was drawn into EDTA tubes. Arm-PCR of CDR3 regions and iRepertoire HTBI primers were used to build TCR beta libraries. TCRdb reprocessed the multiplex PCR reads via MiXCR and lists one record per CDR3 protein. Of under 250,000 distinct CDR3 sequences in the sample, just over 20% were seen once.

This sequence joins TRBV4-3 and TRBJ2-2, with 7 bases matching TRBD1. The source is a female donor with Graves disease. The starting material was peripheral blood mononuclear cells (PBMCs), obtained at new diagnosis, from a patient treated with antithyroid drugs. CDR3 region: CASSHRGGPVDTGELFF. The CDR3, as DNA: TGCGCCAGCAGCCACAGAGGGGGCCCGGTGGACACCGGGGAGCTGTTTTTT.